These 3 T cell receptor beta chains originate from one sample sequenced in a study of blood T cells in healthy people across ages. The authors ran a second PCR of roughly 6 to 12 cycles using a sample-barcoded 5' primer and a J-beta primer mix. TCRdb independently ran MiXCR on the 5' RACE reads; one entry per CDR3 protein. The data hold around 1,000,000 distinct CDR3 sequences, with roughly a quarter observed a single time. These data were also filed under a second study, of T cells of mothers and their children.

The specimen was blood. These receptor sequences come from a girl aged 2-10 years in good health.

The chain joins TRBV14 to TRBJ2-7; 7 positions match TRBD2. Per germline, CDR1 SGHDN and CDR2 FVKESK. V lost 0 bases and J lost 4; bases outside the gene matches: 3. This CDR3 region has 14 residues. The CDR3 DNA follows: TGTGCCAGCAGCCAAGACGGGGGGATTTACGAGCAGTACTTC. It encodes CASSQDGGIYEQYF.

This clonotype was detected only a few times. This chain uses TRBV5-1 with TRBJ2-1, with D unresolved. The J call may be mistaken, given a closer DNA end match to TRBJ2-5. Germline-derived CDR1 and CDR2 are SGHRS and YFSETQ. The CDR3 extends over 16 amino acids. The CDR3 loop reads CASSLVVSRGIKTQYF. The CDR3 DNA sequence: TGCGCCAGCAGCTTGGTTGTCTCCAGAGGCATCAAGACCCAGTACTTC.

The V gene is TRBV2, the J gene TRBJ1-1; D is uncertain. The germline gives CDR1 SNHLY, CDR2 FYNNEI. This CDR3 region has 12 residues. With 6 bases removed from V and 1 base from J, the gap between germline ends came to 6 bases. The CDR3, as DNA: TGTGCCAGCAGGAAGGAGAACACTGAAGCTTTCTTT. This gives the protein CASRKENTEAFF.